This TCR beta chain is from a study of blood T cell repertoires in COVID-19 (dated by TCRdb to the early 2020s). For context, the study as a whole: The collaborator samples originated in the United States, Italy and Spain and spanned the acute and convalescent phases of COVID-19. The dataset comprised deeply sampled blood TCRbeta repertoires from subjects exposed to, actively infected with, or recovered from COVID-19. Samples came from the ongoing ImmuneRACE study (first 160 participants) plus 1,254 subjects from 6 global collaborators. The repertoires were released in a freely available public database intended as a resource for research on the immune response to SARS-CoV-2. HLA class I and class II types, where available, came from metadata supplied by the sample provider rather than from assay-based typing. A de-identified subject ID, COVID-19 status, age in years and sex were almost always included in the sample metadata. The material from the prospective study consisted of cDNA or gDNA derived from T cells, B-cell-depleted T cells, or PBMCs. Here is what the overall study found, with its caveats: The quantity of clinical and demographic metadata differed by source and by participant and was supplied without curation.

TCRbeta CDR3 regions were amplified from genomic DNA by means of the immunoSEQ Assay, a bias-controlled multiplex PCR. Per the original workflow: Nucleated cell counts per sample were estimated from amplification of reference gene primers within the assay. Sequence reads were collapsed and filtered to measure the absolute abundance of every unique TCRbeta CDR3 rearrangement. Productive Simpson clonality was computed per sample as the square root of Simpson's diversity index over productive rearrangements. What TCRdb holds here is the immuneACCESS table cut down to in-frame rearrangements. Part of the clones is not present; checked against another copy, under half of the missing clones reflect an unresolved V gene, and the others are unexplained. The V and J calls and clone size are taken from that table; D and trimming were inferred from the DNA. This sample lists under 250,000 clones; about 90% were detected once. The top ten clonotypes cover 0.65% to 0.85% of the sample.

In Seattle, one collaborating source enrolled patients while the infection was active and tracked those patients longitudinally over the course of disease. The collaborating institutions used their own protocols to collect whole blood in K2EDTA tubes. Collaborator samples were shipped for TCRbeta analysis as frozen whole blood, isolated PBMCs, or DNA extracted from either sample type. A note on this clone: The specificity of this receptor is unknown. No per-base quality is available; no much larger clone lies one base away.

V and J are trimmed by 3 bases and 7 bases, and the gene matches miss 21 bases of the junction. The CDR3 covers 20 residues, taking in both the cysteine and the phenylalanine. The entry retains the CDR3 DNA only, 60 bases that are in frame from base 1. As encoded in the germline V gene, CDR1 is MGHRA while CDR2 is YSYEKL. Sequenced sample: peripheral blood. The origin of this receptor is a man aged 55 to 70 with COVID-19, enrolled during active disease. The V and J segments used are TRBV4-1 and TRBJ1-6, with TRBD1 identical over 7 junction bases. CDR3 reads: CASSHQLTPGRDSGNSPLHF. The DNA sequence is TGCGCCAGCAGCCACCAACTTACTCCAGGGCGGGACAGTGGGAATTCACCCCTCCACTTT.